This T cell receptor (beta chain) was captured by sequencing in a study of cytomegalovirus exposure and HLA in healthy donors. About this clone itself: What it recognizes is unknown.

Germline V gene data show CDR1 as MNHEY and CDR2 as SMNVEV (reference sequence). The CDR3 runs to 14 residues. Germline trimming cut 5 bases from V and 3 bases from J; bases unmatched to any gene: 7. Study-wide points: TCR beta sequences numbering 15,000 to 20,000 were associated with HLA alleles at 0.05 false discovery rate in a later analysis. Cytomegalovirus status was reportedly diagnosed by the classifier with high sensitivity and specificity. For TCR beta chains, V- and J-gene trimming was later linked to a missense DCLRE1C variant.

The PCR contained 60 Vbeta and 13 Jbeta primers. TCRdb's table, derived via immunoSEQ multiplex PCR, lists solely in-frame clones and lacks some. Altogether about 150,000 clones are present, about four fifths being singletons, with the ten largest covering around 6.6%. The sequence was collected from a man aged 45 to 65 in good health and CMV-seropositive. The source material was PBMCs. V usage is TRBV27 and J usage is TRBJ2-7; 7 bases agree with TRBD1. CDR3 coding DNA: TGTGCCAGCAGTAGGCAGGGGGTAGGCTACGAGCAGTACTTC. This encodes CASSRQGVGYEQYF.